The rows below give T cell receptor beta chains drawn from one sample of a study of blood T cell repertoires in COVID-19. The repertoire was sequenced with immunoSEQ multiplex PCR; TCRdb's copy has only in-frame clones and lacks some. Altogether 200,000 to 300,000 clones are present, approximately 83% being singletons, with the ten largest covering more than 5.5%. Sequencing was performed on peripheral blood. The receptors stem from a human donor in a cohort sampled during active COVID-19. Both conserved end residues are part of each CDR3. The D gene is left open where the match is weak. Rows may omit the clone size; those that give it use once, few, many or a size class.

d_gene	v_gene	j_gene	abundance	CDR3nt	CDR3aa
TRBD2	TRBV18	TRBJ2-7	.	TGTGCCAGCTCACCATCGGTATCTAGCGGGGCTCCTCTTTACGAGCAGTACTTC	CASSPSVSSGAPLYEQYF
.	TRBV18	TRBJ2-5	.	TGTGCCAGCTCACCCCAGGGGGGAGAAGAGACCCAGTACTTC	CASSPQGGEETQYF
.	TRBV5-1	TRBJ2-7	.	TGCGCCAGCAGCTTGACGTCCCGGACGAGCAGGGGGGACTACGAGCAGTACTTC	CASSLTSRTSRGDYEQYF
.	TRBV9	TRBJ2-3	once	TGTGCCAGCAGTTATAGATATAGCACAGATACGCAGTATTTT	CASSYRYSTDTQYF
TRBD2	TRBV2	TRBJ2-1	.	TGTGCCAGCAGTCCACTAGCGGGAGTCGGTGAGCAGTTCTTC	CASSPLAGVGEQFF
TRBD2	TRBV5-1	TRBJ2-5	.	TGCGCCAGCAGCTTCCCCATAGAAGCGGGGGGCCTTCGAGAGACCCAGTACTTC	CASSFPIEAGGLRETQYF
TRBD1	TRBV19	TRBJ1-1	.	TGTGCCAGTAGTGACCGGGACAGGGGCACTGAAGCTTTCTTT	CASSDRDRGTEAFF
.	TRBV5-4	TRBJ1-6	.	TGTGCCAGCAGCTTGGCGGAGATGTCACCCCTCCACTTT	CASSLAEMSPLHF
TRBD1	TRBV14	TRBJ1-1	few	TGTGCCAGCAGCCCCTTATCCTTCCGGGACAGGGAATCGAACACTGAAGCTTTCTTT	CASSPLSFRDRESNTEAFF
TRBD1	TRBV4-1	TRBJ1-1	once	TGCGCCAGCAGCCACCCACTGTCTGTTCGACAGGGACGGCGTGGTGGCACTGAAGCTTTCTTT	CASSHPLSVRQGRRGGTEAFF
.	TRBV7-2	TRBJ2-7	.	TGTGCCAGCAGCCAACCCCAAGGGAGCCCCTACGAGCAGTACTTC	CASSQPQGSPYEQYF
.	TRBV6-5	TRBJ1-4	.	TGTGCCAGCAGTTTAACGGCCAGGGAAAAACTGTTTTTT	CASSLTAREKLFF
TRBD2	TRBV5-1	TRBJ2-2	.	TGCGCCAGCAGCTCGATGACTAGCGGGAGCACCGGGGAGCTGTTTTTT	CASSSMTSGSTGELFF
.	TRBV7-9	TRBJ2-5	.	TGTGCCAGCAGCCTCCGGGACTTGCCACAAGAGACCCAGTACTTC	CASSLRDLPQETQYF
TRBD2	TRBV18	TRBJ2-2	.	TGTGCCAGCTCACCACGAATTAGCGGGAGGGAGGCGAACACCGGGGAGCTGTTTTTT	CASSPRISGREANTGELFF
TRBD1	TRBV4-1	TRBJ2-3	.	TGCGCCAGCAGCCAAGAGGCCAGGGGGTGGGACACAGATACGCAGTATTTT	CASSQEARGWDTDTQYF
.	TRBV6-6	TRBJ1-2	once	TGTGCCAGCAGCGAGAACTATGGCTACACCTTC	CASSENYGYTF
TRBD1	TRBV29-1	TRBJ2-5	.	TGCAGCGTTGTGACAGGGCAAGAGACCCAGTACTTC	CSVVTGQETQYF
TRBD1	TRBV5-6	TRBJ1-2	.	TGTGCCAGCAGCCCGGACAGGCACTATAGGTATGGCTACACCTTC	CASSPDRHYRYGYTF
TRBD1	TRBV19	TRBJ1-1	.	TGTGCCAGTAGCTCACAGGGGTGGCTCGAAGCTTTCTTT	CASSSQGWLEAFF
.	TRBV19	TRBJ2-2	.	TGTGCCAGTTTCGGACTAAACACCGGGGAGCTGTTTTTT	CASFGLNTGELFF
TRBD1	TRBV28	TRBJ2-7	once	TGTGCCAGCAGTTTTATAGGGGGCAACGGCGAGCAGTACTTC	CASSFIGGNGEQYF
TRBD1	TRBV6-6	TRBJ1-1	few	TGTGCCAGCAGCCCTGGGACAGGGAACACTGAAGCTTTCTTT	CASSPGTGNTEAFF
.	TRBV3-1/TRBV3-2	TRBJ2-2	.	TGTGCCAGCAGCGTAAAATGGGGGGGCTCCGGGGAGCTGTTTTTT	CASSVKWGGSGELFF
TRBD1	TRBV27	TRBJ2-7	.	TGTGCCAGCAGTTCCTACTCCTCCGACAGGGGGGGCGACGAGCAGTACTTC	CASSSYSSDRGGDEQYF
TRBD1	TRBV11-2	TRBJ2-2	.	TGTGCCAGCAGCTTAGATCCAGGGGGCAACGTTTTAGGGAACACCGGGGAGCTGTTTTTT	CASSLDPGGNVLGNTGELFF
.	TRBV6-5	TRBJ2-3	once	TGTGCCAGCATCCGGGGATCAAGCACAGATACGCAGTATTTT	CASIRGSSTDTQYF
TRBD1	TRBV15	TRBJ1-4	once	TGTGCCACCAGCACAACAGGGGCCACTATTGAAAAACTGTTTTTT	CATSTTGATIEKLFF
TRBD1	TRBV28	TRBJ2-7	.	TGTGCCAGCAGCTCCCAGCCGGGACAGGGGGTTTACGAGCAGTACTTC	CASSSQPGQGVYEQYF
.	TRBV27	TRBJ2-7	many	TGTGCCAGCAGCGAGCGGCCCCGTGGAGGCTACGAGCAGTACTTC	CASSERPRGGYEQYF
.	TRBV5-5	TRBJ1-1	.	TGTGCCAGCAGCTTGCGGCCGAAAGGTGAGGCTGAAGCTTTCTTT	CASSLRPKGEAEAFF
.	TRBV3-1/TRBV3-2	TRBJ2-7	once	TGTGCCAGCAGCCAAGATCTAGCGTCATACGAGCAGTACTTC	CASSQDLASYEQYF
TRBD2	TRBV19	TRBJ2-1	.	TGTGCCAGTAGTGCAGCGGGAGGTAATGAGCAGTTCTTC	CASSAAGGNEQFF
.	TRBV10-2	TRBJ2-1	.	TGCGCCAGCAGCCGTACTAGAACTAGCTCCTACAATGAGCAGTTCTTC	CASSRTRTSSYNEQFF
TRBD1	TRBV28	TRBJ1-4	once	TGTGCCAGTTCGGACAGGGGTCAAACTAATGAAAAACTGTTTTTT	CASSDRGQTNEKLFF
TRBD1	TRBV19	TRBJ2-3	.	TGTGCCAGTAGTATAGATGGCCCCCGGCAGGGGGCGGCAGATACGCAGTATTTT	CASSIDGPRQGAADTQYF
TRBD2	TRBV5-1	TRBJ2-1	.	TGCGCCAGCAGCTTGGGTAGCGGGAGTGGGAATGAGCAGTTCTTC	CASSLGSGSGNEQFF
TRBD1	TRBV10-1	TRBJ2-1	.	TGCGCCAGCAGTGACGGGACAGGGGCGAATGAGCAGTTCTTC	CASSDGTGANEQFF
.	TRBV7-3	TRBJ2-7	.	TGTGCCAGCAGCTTAGGGCAGAATTACGAGCAGTACTTC	CASSLGQNYEQYF
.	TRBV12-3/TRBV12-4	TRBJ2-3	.	TGTGCCAGCAGTTTCCCTAGCACAGATACGCAGTATTTT	CASSFPSTDTQYF
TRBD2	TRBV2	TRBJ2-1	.	TGTGCCAGCAGTGATTTAGCGGGAGGCTCTGACAATGAGCAGTTCTTC	CASSDLAGGSDNEQFF
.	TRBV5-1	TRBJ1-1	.	TGCGCCAGCAGCCACAGAACGAACACTGAAGCTTTCTTT	CASSHRTNTEAFF
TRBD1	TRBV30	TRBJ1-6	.	TGTGCCTGGAGTGTACCCTCGACAGGGGGCGATTCACCCCTCCACTTT	CAWSVPSTGGDSPLHF
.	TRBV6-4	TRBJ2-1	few	TGTGCCAGCAGCTCGGAGGGAGACTTTTACAATGAGCAGTTCTTC	CASSSEGDFYNEQFF
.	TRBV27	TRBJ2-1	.	TGTGCCAGCAGTTTATCGTATCCAGGTAGCTCCTACAATGAGCAGTTCTTC	CASSLSYPGSSYNEQFF
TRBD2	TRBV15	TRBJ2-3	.	TGTGCCACCAGCAGAGGACTAGCGGGGTCAGGGTCAGATACGCAGTATTTT	CATSRGLAGSGSDTQYF
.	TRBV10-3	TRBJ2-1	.	TGTGCCATCAGTGCGGACAGCGAACTCAATGAGCAGTTCTTC	CAISADSELNEQFF
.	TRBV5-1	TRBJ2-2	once	TGCGCCAGCACTCTAGTCGGGGAGCTGTTTTTT	CASTLVGELFF
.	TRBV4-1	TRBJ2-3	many	TGCGCCAGCAGCCAAGATCGGCGAGCGAGAGATACGCAGTATTTT	CASSQDRRARDTQYF
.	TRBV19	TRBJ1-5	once	TGTGCCAGTAGTCTAGAGACAGGAAACAATCAGCCCCAGCATTTT	CASSLETGNNQPQHF
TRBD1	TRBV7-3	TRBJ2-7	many	TGTGCCAGCAGCTTAAAGGGGACAGGGGGGTACGAGCAGTACTTC	CASSLKGTGGYEQYF
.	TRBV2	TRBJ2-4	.	TGTGCCAGCACCCCCCCCGGGAACATTCAGTACTTC	CASTPPGNIQYF
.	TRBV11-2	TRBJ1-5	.	TGTGCCAGCAGCTTAGAGTTTTCCGATCAGCCCCAGCATTTT	CASSLEFSDQPQHF
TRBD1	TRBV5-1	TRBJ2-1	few	TGCGCCAGCAGCCCCCAGATGGGGACAGGGAATGAGCAGTTCTTC	CASSPQMGTGNEQFF
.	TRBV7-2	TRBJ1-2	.	TGTGCCAGCAGCTTAGAGGGGCTCGGGTATGGCTACACCTTC	CASSLEGLGYGYTF
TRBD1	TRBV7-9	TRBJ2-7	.	TGTGCCAGCAGCCTACAGGGGCGGTCCGAGCAGTACTTC	CASSLQGRSEQYF
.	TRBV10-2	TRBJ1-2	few	TGCGCCAGCAGTGAAAATGGACTCCCTAATGGCTACACCTTC	CASSENGLPNGYTF
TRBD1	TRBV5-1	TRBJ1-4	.	TGCGCCAGCAGCTCCCAAGGGGGCAAGGGTGAAAAACTGTTTTTT	CASSSQGGKGEKLFF
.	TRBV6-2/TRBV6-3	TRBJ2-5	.	TGTGCCAGCAGTTTGGACATCTTGGAGACCCAGTACTTC	CASSLDILETQYF
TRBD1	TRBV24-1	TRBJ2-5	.	TGTGCCACCGCCAGCCGGGACAGGGGGCGGGAGACCCAGTACTTC	CATASRDRGRETQYF